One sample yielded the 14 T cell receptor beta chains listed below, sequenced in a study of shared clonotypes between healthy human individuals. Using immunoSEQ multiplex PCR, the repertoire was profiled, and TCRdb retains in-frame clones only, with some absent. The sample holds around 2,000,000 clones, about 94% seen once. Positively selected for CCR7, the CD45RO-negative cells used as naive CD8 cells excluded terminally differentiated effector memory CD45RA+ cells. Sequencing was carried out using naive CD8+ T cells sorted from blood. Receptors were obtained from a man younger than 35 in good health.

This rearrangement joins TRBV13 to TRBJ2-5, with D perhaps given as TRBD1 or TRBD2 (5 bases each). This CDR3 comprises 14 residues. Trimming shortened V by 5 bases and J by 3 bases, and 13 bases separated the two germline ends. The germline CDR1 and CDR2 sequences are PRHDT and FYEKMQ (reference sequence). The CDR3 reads CASSTGDREETQYF. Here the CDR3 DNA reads TGTGCCAGCAGCACCGGGGACCGGGAAGAGACCCAGTACTTC.

CDR3 sequence: CASRQGTSGRSDTQYF. Written as DNA, the CDR3 is TGTGCCAGCAGACAGGGGACTAGCGGGAGGTCAGATACGCAGTATTTT. The chain employs TRBV7-9 and TRBJ2-3; TRBD2 agrees at 15 bases. This CDR3 is built from 16 residues. Germline loops: CDR1 SEHNR, CDR2 FQNEAQ (reference sequence). J gave up 4 bases and V 6 bases, and 5 bases lay outside the gene matches.

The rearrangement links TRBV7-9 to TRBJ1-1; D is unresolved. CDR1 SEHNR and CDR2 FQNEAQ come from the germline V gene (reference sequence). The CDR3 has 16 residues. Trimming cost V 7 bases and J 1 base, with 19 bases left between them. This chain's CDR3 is CASILSKGPENTEAFF. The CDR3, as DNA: TGTGCCAGCATCCTCAGTAAAGGGCCGGAGAACACTGAAGCTTTCTTT.

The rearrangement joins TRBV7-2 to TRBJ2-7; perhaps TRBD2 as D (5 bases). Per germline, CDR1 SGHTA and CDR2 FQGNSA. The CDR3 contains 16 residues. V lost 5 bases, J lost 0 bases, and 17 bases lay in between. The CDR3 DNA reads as TGTGCCAGCAGCCTTAAGGGTCTAGGGAGCTCCTACGAGCAGTACTTC. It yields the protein CASSLKGLGSSYEQYF.

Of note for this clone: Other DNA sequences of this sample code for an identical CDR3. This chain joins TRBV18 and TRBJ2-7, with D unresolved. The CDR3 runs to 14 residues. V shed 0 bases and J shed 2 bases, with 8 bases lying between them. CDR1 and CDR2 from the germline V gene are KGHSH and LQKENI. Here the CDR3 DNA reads TGTGCCAGCTCACCACCTGCAGGCACCTACGAGCAGTACTTC. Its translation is CASSPPAGTYEQYF.

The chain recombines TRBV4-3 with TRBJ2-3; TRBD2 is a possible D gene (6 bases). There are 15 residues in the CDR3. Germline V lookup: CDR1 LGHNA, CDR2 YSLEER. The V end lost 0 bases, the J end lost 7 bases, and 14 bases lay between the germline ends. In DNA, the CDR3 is TGCGCCAGCAGCCAAGAAGCTAGCGAGGTTCATACGCAGTATTTT. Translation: CASSQEASEVHTQYF.

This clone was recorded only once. CDR3 sequence reads: CASSQGLNLYEQYF. The CDR3 nucleotides read TGCGCCAGCAGCCAAGGCTTGAACTTATACGAGCAGTACTTC. The chain carries TRBV4-3 and TRBJ2-7; no firm D call. Trimming took 1 base from V and 4 from J, leaving 11 bases between them. Germline V gene data show CDR1 as LGHNA and CDR2 as YSLEER. The CDR3 totals 14 residues.

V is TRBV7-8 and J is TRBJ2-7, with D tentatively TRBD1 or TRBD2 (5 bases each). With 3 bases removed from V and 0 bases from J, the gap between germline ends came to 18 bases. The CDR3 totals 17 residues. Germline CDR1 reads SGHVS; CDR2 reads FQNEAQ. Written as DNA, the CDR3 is TGTGCCAGCAGCTTGATGGCGTGGTCAGGGAGCTCCTACGAGCAGTACTTC. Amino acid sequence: CASSLMAWSGSSYEQYF. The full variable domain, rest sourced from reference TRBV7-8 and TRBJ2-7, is GAGVSQSPRYKVAKRGQDVALRCDPISGHVSLFWYQQALGQGPEFLTYFQNEAQLDKSGLPSDRFFAERPEGSVSTLKIQRTQQEDSAVYLCASSLMAWSGSSYEQYFGPGTRLTVT.

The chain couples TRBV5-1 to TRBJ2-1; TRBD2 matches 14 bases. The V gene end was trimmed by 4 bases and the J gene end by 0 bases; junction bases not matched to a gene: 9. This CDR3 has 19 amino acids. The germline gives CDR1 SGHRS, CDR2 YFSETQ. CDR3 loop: CASSPRTSGGKSSYNEQFF. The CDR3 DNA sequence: TGCGCCAGCAGCCCACGGACTAGCGGGGGGAAGAGCTCCTACAATGAGCAGTTCTTC.

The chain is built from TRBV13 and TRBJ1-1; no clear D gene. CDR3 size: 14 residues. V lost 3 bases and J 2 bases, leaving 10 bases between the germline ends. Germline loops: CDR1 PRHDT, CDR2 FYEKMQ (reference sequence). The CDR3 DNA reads TGTGCCAGCAGCTTTCTGGGCCGAAACACTGAAGCTTTCTTT. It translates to CASSFLGRNTEAFF.

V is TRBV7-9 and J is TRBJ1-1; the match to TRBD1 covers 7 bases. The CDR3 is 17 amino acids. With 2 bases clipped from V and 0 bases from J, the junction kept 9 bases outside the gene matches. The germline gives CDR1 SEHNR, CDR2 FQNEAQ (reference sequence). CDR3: CASSLFRGTAMNTEAFF. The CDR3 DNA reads TGTGCCAGCAGCTTATTCAGGGGGACTGCAATGAACACTGAAGCTTTCTTT. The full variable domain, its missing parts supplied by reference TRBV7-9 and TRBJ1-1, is DTGVSQNPRHKITKRGQNVTFRCDPISEHNRLYWYRQTLGQGPEFLTYFQNEAQLEKSRLLSDRFSAERPKGSFSTLEIQRTEQGDSAMYLCASSLFRGTAMNTEAFFGQGTRLTVV.

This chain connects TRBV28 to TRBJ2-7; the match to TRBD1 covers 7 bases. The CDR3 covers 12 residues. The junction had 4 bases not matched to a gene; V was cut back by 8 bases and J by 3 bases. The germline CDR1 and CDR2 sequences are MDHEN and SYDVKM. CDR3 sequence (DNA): TGTGCCAGCCGGGACAGACTCTACGAGCAGTACTTC. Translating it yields CASRDRLYEQYF.

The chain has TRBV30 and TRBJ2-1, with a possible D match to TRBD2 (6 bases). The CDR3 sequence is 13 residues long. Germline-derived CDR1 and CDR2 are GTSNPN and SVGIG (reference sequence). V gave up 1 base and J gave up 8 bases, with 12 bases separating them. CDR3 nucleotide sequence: TGTGCCTGGAGTGAGGGGACTCTAGATGAGCAGTTCTTC. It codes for CAWSEGTLDEQFF.

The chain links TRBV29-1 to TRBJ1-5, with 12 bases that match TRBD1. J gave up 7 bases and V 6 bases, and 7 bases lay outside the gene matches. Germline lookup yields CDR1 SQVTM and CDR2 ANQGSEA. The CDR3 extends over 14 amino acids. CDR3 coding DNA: TGCAGCGTCGTGGGACAGGGGGCAGGGCAGCCCCAGCATTTT. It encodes CSVVGQGAGQPQHF.